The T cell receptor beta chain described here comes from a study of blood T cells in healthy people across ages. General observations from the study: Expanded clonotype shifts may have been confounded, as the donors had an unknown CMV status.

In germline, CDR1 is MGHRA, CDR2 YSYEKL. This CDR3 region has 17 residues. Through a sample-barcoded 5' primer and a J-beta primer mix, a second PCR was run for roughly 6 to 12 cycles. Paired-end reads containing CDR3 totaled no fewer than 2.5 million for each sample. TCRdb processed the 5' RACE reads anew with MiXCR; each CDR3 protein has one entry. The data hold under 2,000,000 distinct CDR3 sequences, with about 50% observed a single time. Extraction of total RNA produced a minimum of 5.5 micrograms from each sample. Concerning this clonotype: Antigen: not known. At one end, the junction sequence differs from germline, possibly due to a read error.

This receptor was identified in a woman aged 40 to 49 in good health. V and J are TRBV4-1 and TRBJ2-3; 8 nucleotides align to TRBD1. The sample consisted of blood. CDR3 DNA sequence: TGCACCAGCAGCCAAGAGTTTGGACAGGGCTACACAGATACGCAGTATTTT. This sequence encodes CTSSQEFGQGYTDTQYF.